The rows below give T cell receptor beta chains drawn from one sample of a study of blood T cell repertoires in COVID-19. The method was immunoSEQ multiplex PCR; TCRdb's version includes in-frame clones alone and lacks a portion of them. The sample lists about 180,000 clones; more than 75% were seen once. The sequenced material came from PBMCs or T cells enriched from blood (not recorded which). These TCRs come from a human donor with acute COVID-19. The donor label of this sample is uncertain. Both conserved end residues are part of each CDR3. The D gene is left open where the match is weak. Size is omitted from some rows. Given values are once, few, many or a class for expanded clones.

v_call,clone_size,d_call,j_call,cdr3_nt,cdr3_aa
TRBV29-1,many,TRBD1,TRBJ1-5,TGCAGCGTCTCGACAGGGAATAGCAATCAGCCCCAGCATTTT,CSVSTGNSNQPQHF
TRBV4-1,-,TRBD1,TRBJ1-5,TGCGCCAGCAGCCGAACAGGGGCCAATCAGCCCCAGCATTTT,CASSRTGANQPQHF
TRBV5-1,-,TRBD1,TRBJ2-5,TGCGCCAGCAGCCTACGACAGGGATCCTTAAAAGAGACCCAGTACTTC,CASSLRQGSLKETQYF
TRBV10-1,-,-,TRBJ2-3,TGCGCCAGCAGTGAGATGGGGCCAACAGATACGCAGTATTTT,CASSEMGPTDTQYF
TRBV10-2,-,-,TRBJ1-5,TGCGCCAGCAGTGAGTCGCAGGGGAGAAATCAGCCCCAGCATTTT,CASSESQGRNQPQHF
TRBV14,-,-,TRBJ1-3,TGTGCCAGCAGCCAAATCGGGTCGAGAATAGTCGGAAACACCATATATTTT,CASSQIGSRIVGNTIYF
TRBV15,-,TRBD1,TRBJ2-7,TGTGCCACCAGCGGGTGGACAGGGCCGGGGGACGAGCAGTACTTC,CATSGWTGPGDEQYF
TRBV5-4,-,TRBD1,TRBJ1-6,TGTGCCAGCAGCTTGGACAGGGGCGGGAGGAATTCACCCCTCCACTTT,CASSLDRGGRNSPLHF
TRBV18,-,TRBD1,TRBJ1-1,TGTGCCAGCTCACCGGGACAGGGGGAGACTGAAGCTTTCTTT,CASSPGQGETEAFF
TRBV19,-,TRBD2,TRBJ2-3,TGTGCCAGTAGTATAGATCGACTAGCGGGGGATACGCAGTATTTT,CASSIDRLAGDTQYF